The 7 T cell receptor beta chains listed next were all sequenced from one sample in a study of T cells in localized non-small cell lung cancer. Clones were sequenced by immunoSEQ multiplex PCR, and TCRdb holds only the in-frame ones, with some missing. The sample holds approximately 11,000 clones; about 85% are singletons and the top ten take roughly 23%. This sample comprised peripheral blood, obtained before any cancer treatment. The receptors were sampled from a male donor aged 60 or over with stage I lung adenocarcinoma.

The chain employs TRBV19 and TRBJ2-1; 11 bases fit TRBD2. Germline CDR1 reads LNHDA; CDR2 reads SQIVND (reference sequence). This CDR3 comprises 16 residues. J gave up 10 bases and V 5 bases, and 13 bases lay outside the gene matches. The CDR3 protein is CASSLQGLADNGEQFF. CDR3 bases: TGTGCCAGTAGTCTCCAGGGACTAGCGGACAACGGGGAGCAGTTCTTC.

CDR3 sequence reads: CASSLRASGETSTDTQYF. The CDR3, as DNA: TGTGCCAGCAGCTTACGGGCTAGCGGGGAGACTAGCACAGATACGCAGTATTTT. The chain employs TRBV7-8 and TRBJ2-3, with 9 nucleotides matching TRBD2. V gave up 2 bases and J gave up 0 bases; unmatched junction bases: 9. Germline CDR1 reads SGHVS; CDR2 reads FQNEAQ. The CDR3 has 18 residues.

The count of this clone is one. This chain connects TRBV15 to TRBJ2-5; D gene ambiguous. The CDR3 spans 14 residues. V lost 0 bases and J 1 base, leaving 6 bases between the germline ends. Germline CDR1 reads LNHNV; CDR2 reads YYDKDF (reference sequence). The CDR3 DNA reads TGTGCCACCAGCAGAGACCGGGTCCAAGAGACCCAGTACTTC. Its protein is CATSRDRVQETQYF.

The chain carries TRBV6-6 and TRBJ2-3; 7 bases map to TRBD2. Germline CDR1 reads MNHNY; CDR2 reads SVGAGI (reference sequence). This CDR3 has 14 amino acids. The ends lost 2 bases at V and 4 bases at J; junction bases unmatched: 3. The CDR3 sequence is CASSYQTSSDTQYF. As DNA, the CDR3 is TGTGCCAGCAGTTACCAGACTAGCTCAGATACGCAGTATTTT.

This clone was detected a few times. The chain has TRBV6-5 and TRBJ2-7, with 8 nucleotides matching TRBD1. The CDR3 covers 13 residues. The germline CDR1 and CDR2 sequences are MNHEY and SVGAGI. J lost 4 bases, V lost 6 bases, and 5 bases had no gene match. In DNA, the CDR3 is TGTGCCAGCAGAACGACAGGGGTGTACGAGCAGTACTTC. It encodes CASRTTGVYEQYF.

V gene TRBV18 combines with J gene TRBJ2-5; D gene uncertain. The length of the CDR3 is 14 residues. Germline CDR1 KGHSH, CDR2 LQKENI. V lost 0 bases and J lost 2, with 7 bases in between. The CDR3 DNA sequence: TGTGCCAGCTCACCACCGTCCCAGCAAGAGACCCAGTACTTC. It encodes CASSPPSQQETQYF.

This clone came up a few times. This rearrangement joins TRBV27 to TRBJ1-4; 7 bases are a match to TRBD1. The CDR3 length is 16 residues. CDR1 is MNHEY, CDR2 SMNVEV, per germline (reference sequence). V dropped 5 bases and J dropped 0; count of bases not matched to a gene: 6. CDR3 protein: CASSLSTGATNEKLFF. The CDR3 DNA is TGTGCCAGCAGTCTTTCCACAGGGGCAACTAATGAAAAACTGTTTTTT. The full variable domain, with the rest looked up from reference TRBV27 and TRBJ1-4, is EAQVTQNPRYLITVTGKKLTVTCSQNMNHEYMSWYRQDPGLGLRQIYYSMNVEVTDKGDVPEGYKVSRKEKRNFPLILESPSPNQTSLYFCASSLSTGATNEKLFFGSGTQLSVL.